These 30 T cell receptor beta chains share one sample of origin, sequenced in a study of blood T cells in healthy people across ages. With a J-beta primer mix and a sample-barcoded 5' primer, a second PCR ran about 7 to 12 cycles. TCRdb independently ran MiXCR on the 5' RACE reads; one entry per CDR3 protein. The sample gives fewer than 950,000 distinct CDR3 sequences, about 53% of which show up once; approximately 41% is in the top ten. The sequencing sample was made of blood. These receptors were taken from an elderly man in good health.

V and J are TRBV11-3 and TRBJ2-5, with D maybe TRBD1 (5 bases). The CDR3 length is 14 residues. V was pared by 5 bases and J by 4 bases, with 14 bases between. Germline V gene lookup returns CDR1 SGHNT and CDR2 YENEEA. CDR3 residues: CASSRTRSGETQYF. The CDR3 bases are TGTGCCAGCAGCCGGACACGCTCGGGAGAGACCCAGTACTTC.

This clonotype was seen a handful of times. The DNA for the CDR3 is TGTGCCAGCGTTTGGGCCGGAGACTCTGGGGCCAACGTCCTGACTTTC. The encoded protein is CASVWAGDSGANVLTF. V usage is TRBV6-6 and J usage is TRBJ2-6; D remains ambiguous. The CDR3 covers 16 residues. Trimming cost V 8 bases and J 0 bases, with 14 bases left between them. The germline V gene encodes CDR1 MNHNY and CDR2 SVGAGI (reference sequence).

There are a few counts of this clonotype. This sequence joins TRBV9 and TRBJ2-7; 7 nucleotides match TRBD2. This CDR3 spans 14 amino acids. Unmatched junction bases numbered 2, after V lost 2 bases and J lost 0 bases. The germline gives CDR1 SGDLS, CDR2 YYNGEE. In DNA, the CDR3 is TGTGCCAGCAGCGTTTCGGGGGGCTCCTACGAGCAGTACTTC. Amino acids: CASSVSGGSYEQYF.

This chain joins TRBV28 and TRBJ2-1, with D possibly matching TRBD2 (7 bases). This CDR3 comprises 17 residues. Germline V gene sequence: CDR1 MDHEN, CDR2 SYDVKM. Trimming took off 3 bases at V and 10 bases at J, with 25 bases between the two ends. The CDR3 nucleotides read TGTGCCAGCAGTTTGCTCGGGGGGCGTCCCCCTTCCAGGGAGCAGTTCTTC. This encodes CASSLLGGRPPSREQFF.

The chain couples TRBV4-1 to TRBJ1-1, with 8 bases that match TRBD1. CDR1 and CDR2 from the germline V gene are MGHRA and YSYEKL. The CDR3 has 17 amino acids. V trimming: 4 bases; J trimming: 1 base; junction bases outside the gene matches: 11. The CDR3 region has the DNA TGCGCCAGCAGCCCTCCCCGGGACAGGTCCCGGAACACTGAAGCTTTCTTT. As protein: CASSPPRDRSRNTEAFF.

This chain connects TRBV7-2 to TRBJ2-3; D might be TRBD2 (5 bases). This CDR3 has 15 residues. CDR1 SGHTA and CDR2 FQGNSA come from the germline V gene. V was shortened by 5 bases and J by 0 bases, with 12 bases between the two germline ends. The CDR3 region has the DNA TGTGCCAGCAGCGGGAGCCACTCGAGCACAGATACGCAGTATTTT. Protein sequence: CASSGSHSSTDTQYF.

The chain has TRBV12-3 or TRBV12-4 and TRBJ2-2; tentatively, D is TRBD2 (6 bases). CDR3 length: 13 amino acids. The V gene lost 5 bases and the J gene lost 7 bases, with 11 bases spanning the gap. CDR3 DNA: TGTGCCAGCAGTGTAATCGGGGGCGGGGAGCTGTTTTTT. Residues: CASSVIGGGELFF.

The J gene is TRBJ2-1, the V gene TRBV25-1; TRBD1 or TRBD2 may be the D gene (9 bases each). This CDR3 spans 20 amino acids. The V end was cut by 5 bases, the J end by 0 bases, with 26 bases between. Germline lookup yields CDR1 MGHDK and CDR2 SYGVNS. The CDR3 bases are TGTGCCAGCAGTTCCAGGACAGGGGAGCGGGAGGTGTTCTCCTACAATGAGCAGTTCTTC. This gives the protein CASSSRTGEREVFSYNEQFF.

This clonotype came up a few times. The chain joins TRBV20-1 to TRBJ2-5; D is uncertain. The length of the CDR3 is 12 residues. Germline V gives CDR1 DFQATT, CDR2 SNEGSKA (reference sequence). V lost 7 bases and J lost 1, with 10 bases in between. CDR3 in amino acids: CSVTHIQETQYF. As DNA, the CDR3 is TGCAGTGTTACACATATCCAAGAGACCCAGTACTTC.

The V call is TRBV29-1, the J call TRBJ2-1; weak D call: TRBD2 (5 bases). The CDR3 has 14 amino acids. The germline V gene has CDR1 SQVTM and CDR2 ANQGSEA. The V end lost 4 bases, the J end lost 13 bases, and 23 bases lay between the germline ends. For the CDR3, the DNA is TGCAGCGTTGCAAACATAACTAGGTTTATCACCCAGTTCTTC. Protein sequence: CSVANITRFITQFF.

The genes are TRBV6-1 and TRBJ2-6, with D possibly matching TRBD2 (5 bases). The CDR3 spans 18 residues. Per the germline V gene, CDR1 is MNHNS and CDR2 is SASEGT. Trimming removed 5 bases at V and 2 bases at J, with 19 bases between. The CDR3 is CASSIYGRGVTGANVLTF. CDR3 in DNA: TGTGCCAGCAGTATATATGGACGGGGTGTAACTGGGGCCAACGTCCTGACTTTC.

The gene calls are TRBV20-1 and TRBJ2-4; D may correspond to TRBD1 or TRBD2 (6 bases each). TRBJ2-7 explains the end of the DNA better; the J call may be wrong. Germline V gives CDR1 DFQATT, CDR2 SNEGSKA (reference sequence). This CDR3 spans 13 amino acids. DNA of the CDR3: TGCAGTGCTAGTGGGGGGCACTCCTACGAGCAGTACTTC. Its protein product is CSASGGHSYEQYF.

V is TRBV5-5 and J is TRBJ2-3; D is uncertain. The CDR3 contains 13 residues. Germline V lookup: CDR1 SGHKS, CDR2 YYEKEE (reference sequence). Trimming took 4 bases from V and 14 from J, leaving 20 bases between them. CDR3 in amino acids: CASSVIGGRDAYF. The DNA for the CDR3 is TGTGCCAGCAGCGTGATTGGCGGAAGAGACGCGTATTTT.

The rearrangement uses TRBV6-5 and TRBJ1-1; 7 bases line up with TRBD1. The junction had 9 bases not matched to a gene; V was cut back by 6 bases and J by 5 bases. Germline V gene lookup returns CDR1 MNHEY and CDR2 SVGAGI. The CDR3 spans 14 residues. CDR3 sequence (DNA): TGTGCCAGCAGACTCGACAGGGTAGTAACTGAAGCTTTCTTT. Protein: CASRLDRVVTEAFF.

This clonotype was picked up a small number of times. This sequence joins TRBV5-1 and TRBJ2-1; D is perhaps TRBD2 (6 bases). The CDR3 covers 15 residues. CDR1 and CDR2 (germline): SGHRS, YFSETQ. The V and J ends lost 0 bases and 5 bases respectively, with 12 bases between them. Here the CDR3 DNA reads TGCGCCAGCAGCTTGGTAGCGGTAGCGGACAATGAGCAGTTCTTC. Residues: CASSLVAVADNEQFF.

The chain's CDR3 is CASSVEGSRETQYF. The CDR3 DNA sequence: TGTGCCAGCAGCGTTGAGGGGAGTCGAGAGACCCAGTACTTC. The gene calls are TRBV13 and TRBJ2-4; D may be TRBD1 or TRBD2 (5 bases each). The assigned J gene may be wrong: the sequence end matches TRBJ2-5 better. The CDR3 spans 14 residues. The germline gives CDR1 PRHDT, CDR2 FYEKMQ (reference sequence).

This clonotype was seen a few times. V usage is TRBV6-2 or TRBV6-3 and J usage is TRBJ2-5; D remains unclear. The J call may be incorrect, as the DNA end agrees better with TRBJ2-7. Germline V gene lookup returns CDR1 MNHEY and CDR2 SVGEGT. The CDR3 has 14 residues. The CDR3 DNA reads TGTGCCAGCAGTTTTAAGGGATTCCACTACGAGCAGTACTTC. Translating it yields CASSFKGFHYEQYF.

The chain recombines TRBV2 with TRBJ2-1; unclear D gene. The CDR3 contains 11 residues. The germline V and J ends were trimmed by 6 bases and 8 bases, with 8 bases remaining between them. Germline-derived CDR1 and CDR2 are SNHLY and FYNNEI. The CDR3 loop reads CASSTQHEQFF. CDR3 sequence (DNA): TGTGCCAGCAGCACCCAACATGAGCAGTTCTTC.

The chain recombines TRBV12-3 or TRBV12-4 with TRBJ2-7; D is unresolved. V was clipped by 3 bases and J by 0 bases, with 12 bases between them. The CDR3 consists of 15 residues. Written as DNA, the CDR3 is TGTGCCAGCAGTTTTGGGGTAGCTAGCTCCTACGAGCAGTACTTC. Amino acids: CASSFGVASSYEQYF.

The chain employs TRBV6-1 and TRBJ2-4; D unclear. V was shortened by 6 bases and J by 0 bases, with 9 bases between the two germline ends. The CDR3 totals 14 residues. Germline CDR1 MNHNS, CDR2 SASEGT. The CDR3 is CASSRALAKNIQYF. The CDR3 DNA follows: TGTGCCAGCAGCCGTGCTTTAGCCAAAAACATTCAGTACTTC.

CDR3 bases: TGCAGCGTTGAGGGACGGTTCTCTGGAAACACCATATATTTT. Translating it yields CSVEGRFSGNTIYF. The chain couples TRBV29-1 to TRBJ1-3; a weak D match, TRBD1 (5 bases). CDR3 size: 14 residues. V was cut by 3 bases and J by 0 bases, with 9 bases left in between. The germline gives CDR1 SQVTM, CDR2 ANQGSEA.

This chain links TRBV12-3 or TRBV12-4 with TRBJ2-1; 16 bases are a match to TRBD2. CDR3 length: 17 residues. Trimming removed 5 bases from V and 4 bases from J; junction bases left unmatched: 5. This CDR3 reads CASSLPGLAGGYNEQFF. CDR3 nucleotides: TGTGCCAGCAGTCTACCGGGACTAGCGGGAGGGTACAATGAGCAGTTCTTC.

This clonotype was seen a handful of times. The chain carries TRBV3-1 and TRBJ1-1; no clear D gene. The length of the CDR3 is 12 residues. Germline CDR1 LGHDT, CDR2 YNNKEL (reference sequence). Trimming left V 1 base short and J 7 bases short, with 7 bases between. CDR3: CASSQGKGEAFF. For the CDR3, the DNA is TGTGCCAGCAGCCAAGGCAAGGGTGAAGCTTTCTTT.

A note on this clonotype: A clone one base away is much larger, so this may be a read error. The CDR3 coding sequence is TGTACCAGCACCGACGGGGGGTCTTATTCGGCCCAGTACTTC. Its translation is CTSTDGGSYSAQYF. The chain combines TRBV3-1 with TRBJ2-5, with 7 bases identical to TRBD2. Germline V gene sequence: CDR1 LGHDT, CDR2 YNNKEL (reference sequence). The length of the CDR3 is 14 residues.

This chain joins TRBV18 and TRBJ2-1; TRBD2 might be the D (7 bases). The V gene's germline CDR1 is KGHSH and CDR2 LQKENI. Trimming removed 1 base from V and 4 bases from J, with 14 bases in between. This CDR3 has 16 amino acids. The CDR3 sequence: CASSPQIGGLYNEQFF. CDR3 DNA: TGTGCCAGCTCACCACAGATCGGGGGGCTTTACAATGAGCAGTTCTTC.

This chain joins TRBV20-1 and TRBJ2-3; TRBD2 matches at 7 bases. The germline gives CDR1 DFQATT, CDR2 SNEGSKA (reference sequence). After removal of 1 base from V and 6 bases from J, the junction contained 19 bases not matched to a gene. The CDR3 contains 18 residues. The CDR3 sequence: CSARGAHTGGRGPDTQYF. CDR3 DNA sequence: TGCAGTGCTAGAGGTGCCCATACGGGGGGTAGGGGCCCCGATACGCAGTATTTT.

V is TRBV6-5 and J is TRBJ2-5; 9 nucleotides match TRBD1. The CDR3 is 14 residues long. V lost 5 bases, J lost 3 bases, and 4 bases stayed unmatched. Germline CDR1 MNHEY, CDR2 SVGAGI. The CDR3: CASSPWTGEETQYF. The CDR3 DNA sequence: TGTGCCAGCAGTCCCTGGACAGGGGAAGAGACCCAGTACTTC.

The CDR3 DNA sequence: TGTGCCAGCAGCCAACTACGGGTTACCGGGGAGCTGTTTTTT. Amino acids: CASSQLRVTGELFF. This chain links TRBV7-9 with TRBJ2-2, with D hard to call. The germline V and J ends were trimmed by 5 bases and 5 bases, with 12 bases remaining between them. Germline V gene lookup returns CDR1 SEHNR and CDR2 FQNEAQ (reference sequence). The length of the CDR3 is 14 residues.

The V gene is TRBV20-1, the J gene TRBJ1-2; D gene uncertain. CDR3 length: 13 amino acids. CDR1 and CDR2 (germline): DFQATT, SNEGSKA (reference sequence). V lost 1 base and J 4 bases, leaving 10 bases between the germline ends. CDR3: CSARGQPPYGYTF. For the CDR3, the DNA is TGCAGTGCTAGAGGTCAGCCACCCTATGGCTACACCTTC.

The chain recombines TRBV6-5 with TRBJ1-6; tentative D call: TRBD1 (5 bases). Germline V lookup: CDR1 MNHEY, CDR2 SVGAGI. V lost 4 bases and J 5 bases, leaving 15 bases between the germline ends. This CDR3 spans 16 amino acids. CDR3 coding DNA: TGTGCCAGCAGTTGGGGATTGGGCAGGGATAATTCACCCCTCCACTTT. Translation gives CASSWGLGRDNSPLHF.